Sequencing of this TCR beta chain was carried out in a study of PD-1 blockade in classical Hodgkin lymphoma. General study points: At baseline, newly diagnosed patients reportedly showed less TCR diversity than healthy donors.

Details on this clone: Its antigen is currently unknown.

Germline V gene lookup returns CDR1 SGHTA and CDR2 FQGTGA. V was cut by 5 bases and J by 4 bases, with 14 bases left in between. The CDR3 extends over 14 amino acids. The assay was immunoSEQ multiplex PCR, and TCRdb's table has in-frame clones only and misses some. The sample includes tens of thousands of clones, roughly three quarters of them seen just once. With no exception, relapse followed autologous stem cell transplantation in all patients, and brentuximab vedotin exposure varied. Best responses fell into complete response, partial response or progressive disease. The chain is built from TRBV7-3 and TRBJ1-1, with D maybe TRBD1 (6 bases). The material was peripheral blood mononuclear cells (PBMCs), obtained at baseline. The sequence was collected from a human donor with classical Hodgkin lymphoma. CDR3 coding DNA: TGTGCCAGCAGCCTAAGGGGGGGAGGCACTGAAGCTTTCTTT. This sequence encodes CASSLRGGGTEAFF.